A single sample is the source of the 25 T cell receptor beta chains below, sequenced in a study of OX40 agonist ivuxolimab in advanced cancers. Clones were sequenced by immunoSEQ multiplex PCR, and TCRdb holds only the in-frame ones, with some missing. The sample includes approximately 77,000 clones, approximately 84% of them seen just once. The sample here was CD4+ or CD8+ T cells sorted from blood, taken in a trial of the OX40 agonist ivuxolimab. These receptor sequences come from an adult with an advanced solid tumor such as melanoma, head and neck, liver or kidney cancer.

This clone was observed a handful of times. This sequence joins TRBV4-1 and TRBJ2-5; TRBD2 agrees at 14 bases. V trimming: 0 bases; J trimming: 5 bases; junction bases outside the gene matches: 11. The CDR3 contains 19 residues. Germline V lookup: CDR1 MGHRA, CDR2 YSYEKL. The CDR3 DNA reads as TGCGCCAGCAGCCAAGATCCGACTAGCGGGGGGGCTGGTTCGGAGACCCAGTACTTC. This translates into CASSQDPTSGGAGSETQYF.

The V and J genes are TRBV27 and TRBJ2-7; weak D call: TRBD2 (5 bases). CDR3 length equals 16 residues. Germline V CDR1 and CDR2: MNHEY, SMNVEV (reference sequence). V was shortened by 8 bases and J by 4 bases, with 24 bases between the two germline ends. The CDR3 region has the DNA TGTGCCAGCGCCCGGGTACGGAACCCCGGGATATACGAGCAGTACTTC. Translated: CASARVRNPGIYEQYF.

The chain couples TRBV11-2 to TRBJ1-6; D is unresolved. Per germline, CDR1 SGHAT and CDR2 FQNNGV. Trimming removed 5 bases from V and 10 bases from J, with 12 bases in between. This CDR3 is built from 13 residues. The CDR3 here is CASSGRLRSPLHF. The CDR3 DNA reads TGTGCCAGCAGCGGCCGGTTGAGGTCACCCCTCCACTTT.

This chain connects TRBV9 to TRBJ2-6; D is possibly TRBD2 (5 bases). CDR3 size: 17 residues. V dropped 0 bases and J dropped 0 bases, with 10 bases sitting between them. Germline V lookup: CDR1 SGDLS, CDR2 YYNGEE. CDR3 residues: CASSVDGLPSGANVLTF. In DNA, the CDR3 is TGTGCCAGCAGCGTAGACGGACTGCCCTCTGGGGCCAACGTCCTGACTTTC.

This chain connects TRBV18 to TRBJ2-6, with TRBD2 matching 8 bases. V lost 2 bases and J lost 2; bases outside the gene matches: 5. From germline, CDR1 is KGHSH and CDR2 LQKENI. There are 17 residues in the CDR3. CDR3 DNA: TGTGCCAGCTCACCAACGGTTAGCGGGACTGGGGCCAACGTCCTGACTTTC. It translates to CASSPTVSGTGANVLTF.

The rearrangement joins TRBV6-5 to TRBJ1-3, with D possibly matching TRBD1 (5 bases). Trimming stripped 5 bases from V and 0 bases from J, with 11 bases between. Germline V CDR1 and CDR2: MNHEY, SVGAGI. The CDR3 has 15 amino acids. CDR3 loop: CASSRTRDSGNTIYF. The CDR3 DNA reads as TGTGCCAGCAGTCGCACCAGGGACTCTGGAAACACCATATATTTT.

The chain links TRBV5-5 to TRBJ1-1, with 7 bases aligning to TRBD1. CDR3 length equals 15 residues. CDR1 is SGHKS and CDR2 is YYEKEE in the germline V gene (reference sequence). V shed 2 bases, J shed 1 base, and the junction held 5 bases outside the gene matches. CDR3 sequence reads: CASSFQTGWNTEAFF. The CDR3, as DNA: TGTGCCAGCAGCTTCCAGACAGGGTGGAACACTGAAGCTTTCTTT.

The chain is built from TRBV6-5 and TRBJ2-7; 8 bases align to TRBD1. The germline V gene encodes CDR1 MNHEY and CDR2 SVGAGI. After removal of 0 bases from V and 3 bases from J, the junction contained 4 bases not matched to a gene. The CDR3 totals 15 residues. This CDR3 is CASSYSDTGGYEQYF. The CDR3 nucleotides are TGTGCCAGCAGTTACTCTGATACAGGGGGCTACGAGCAGTACTTC.

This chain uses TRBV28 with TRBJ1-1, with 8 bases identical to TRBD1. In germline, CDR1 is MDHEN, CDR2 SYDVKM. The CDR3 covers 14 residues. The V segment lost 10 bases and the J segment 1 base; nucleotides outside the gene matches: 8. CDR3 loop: CATGTGVANTEAFF. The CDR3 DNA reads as TGTGCCACCGGGACAGGCGTGGCGAACACTGAAGCTTTCTTT.

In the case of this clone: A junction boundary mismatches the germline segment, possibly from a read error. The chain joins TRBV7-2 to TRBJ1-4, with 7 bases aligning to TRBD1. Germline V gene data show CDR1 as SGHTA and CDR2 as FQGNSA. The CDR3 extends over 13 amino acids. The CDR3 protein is CASSLDSGTEPHF. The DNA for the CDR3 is TGTGCCAGCAGCTTAGACTCCGGGACAGAGCCACATTTT. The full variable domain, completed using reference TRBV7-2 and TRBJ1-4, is GAGVSQSPSNKVTEKGKDVELRCDPISGHTALYWYRQSLGQGLEFLIYFQGNSAPDKSGLPSDRFSAERTGGSVSTLTIQRTQQEDSAVYLCASSLDSGTEPHFGSGTQLSVL.

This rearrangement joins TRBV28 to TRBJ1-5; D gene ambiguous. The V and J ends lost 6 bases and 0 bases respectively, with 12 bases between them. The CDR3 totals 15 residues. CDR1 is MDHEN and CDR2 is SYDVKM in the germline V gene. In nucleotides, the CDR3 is TGTGCCAGCAGGGCAGGCGGTTCTAGCAATCAGCCCCAGCATTTT. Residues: CASRAGGSSNQPQHF.

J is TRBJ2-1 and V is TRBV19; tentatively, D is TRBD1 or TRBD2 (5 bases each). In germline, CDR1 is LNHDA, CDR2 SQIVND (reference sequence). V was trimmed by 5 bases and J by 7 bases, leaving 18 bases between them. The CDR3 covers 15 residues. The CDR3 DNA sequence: TGTGCCAGTAGTTCCAGGGACGGTAGGTTAAATGAGCAGTTCTTC. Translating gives CASSSRDGRLNEQFF.

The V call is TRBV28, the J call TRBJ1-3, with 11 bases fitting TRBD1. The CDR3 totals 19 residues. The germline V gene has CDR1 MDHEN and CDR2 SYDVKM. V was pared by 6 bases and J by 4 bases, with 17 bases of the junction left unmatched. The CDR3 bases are TGTGCCAGCAGCTCACCCAACGGACAGGGGGCTATAACCGGAAACACCATATATTTT. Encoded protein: CASSSPNGQGAITGNTIYF.

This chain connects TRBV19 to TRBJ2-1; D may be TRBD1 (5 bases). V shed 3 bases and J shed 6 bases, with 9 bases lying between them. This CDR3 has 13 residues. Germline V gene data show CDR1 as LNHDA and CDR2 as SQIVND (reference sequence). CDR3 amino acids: CASSIQGGNEQFF. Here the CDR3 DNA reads TGTGCCAGTAGTATTCAGGGCGGCAATGAGCAGTTCTTC.

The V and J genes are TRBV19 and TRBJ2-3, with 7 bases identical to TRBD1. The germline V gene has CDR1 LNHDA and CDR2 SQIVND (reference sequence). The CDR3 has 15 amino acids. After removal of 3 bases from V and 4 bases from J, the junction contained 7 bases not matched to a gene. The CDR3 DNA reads TGTGCCAGTAGTATCTTGACAGGGACCGCAGATACGCAGTATTTT. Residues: CASSILTGTADTQYF.

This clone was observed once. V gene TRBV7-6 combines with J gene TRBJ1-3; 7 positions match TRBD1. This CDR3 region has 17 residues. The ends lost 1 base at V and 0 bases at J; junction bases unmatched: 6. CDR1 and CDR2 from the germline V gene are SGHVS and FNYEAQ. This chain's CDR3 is CASSLEGQSSSGNTIYF. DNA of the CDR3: TGTGCCAGCAGCTTAGAGGGACAGAGTAGCTCTGGAAACACCATATATTTT.

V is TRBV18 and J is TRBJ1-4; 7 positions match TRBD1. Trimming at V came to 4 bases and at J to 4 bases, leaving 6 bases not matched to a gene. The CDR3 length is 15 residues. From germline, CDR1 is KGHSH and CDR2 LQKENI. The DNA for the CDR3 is TGTGCCAGCTCACGGATGGGACAGAATAATGAAAAACTGTTTTTT. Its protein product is CASSRMGQNNEKLFF.

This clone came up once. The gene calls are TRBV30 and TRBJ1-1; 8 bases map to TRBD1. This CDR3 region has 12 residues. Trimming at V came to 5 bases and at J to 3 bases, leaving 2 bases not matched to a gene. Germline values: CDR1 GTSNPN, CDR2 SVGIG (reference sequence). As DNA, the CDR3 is TGTGCCTGGCAGGGGGCGTACACTGAAGCTTTCTTT. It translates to CAWQGAYTEAFF. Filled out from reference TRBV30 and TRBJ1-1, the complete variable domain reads SQTIHQWPATLVQPVGSPLSLECTVEGTSNPNLYWYRQAAGRGLQLLFYSVGIGQISSEVPQNLSASRPQDRQFILSSKKLLLSDSGFYLCAWQGAYTEAFFGQGTRLTVV.

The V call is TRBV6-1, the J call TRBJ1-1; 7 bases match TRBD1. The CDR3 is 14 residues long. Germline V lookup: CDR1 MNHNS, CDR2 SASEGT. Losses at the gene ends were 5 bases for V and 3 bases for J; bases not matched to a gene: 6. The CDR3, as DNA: TGTGCCAGCAGTTTTGACAGGGCGGACACTGAAGCTTTCTTT. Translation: CASSFDRADTEAFF.

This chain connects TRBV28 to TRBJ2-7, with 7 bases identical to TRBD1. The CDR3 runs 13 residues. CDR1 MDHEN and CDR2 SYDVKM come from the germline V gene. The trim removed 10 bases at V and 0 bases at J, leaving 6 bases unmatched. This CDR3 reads CATRDSSSYEQYF. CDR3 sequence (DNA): TGTGCCACCCGGGACAGCAGCTCCTACGAGCAGTACTTC.

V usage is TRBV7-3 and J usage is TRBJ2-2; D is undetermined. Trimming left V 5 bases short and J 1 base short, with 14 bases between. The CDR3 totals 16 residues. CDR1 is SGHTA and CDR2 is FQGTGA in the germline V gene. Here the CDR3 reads CASSRERQLNTGELFF. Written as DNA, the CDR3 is TGTGCCAGCAGCAGAGAACGACAATTGAACACCGGGGAGCTGTTTTTT.

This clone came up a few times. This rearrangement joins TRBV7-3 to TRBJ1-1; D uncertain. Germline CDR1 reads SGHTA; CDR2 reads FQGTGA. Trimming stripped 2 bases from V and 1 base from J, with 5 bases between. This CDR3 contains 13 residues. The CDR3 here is CASSLSWNTEAFF. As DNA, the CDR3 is TGTGCCAGCAGCTTATCTTGGAACACTGAAGCTTTCTTT.

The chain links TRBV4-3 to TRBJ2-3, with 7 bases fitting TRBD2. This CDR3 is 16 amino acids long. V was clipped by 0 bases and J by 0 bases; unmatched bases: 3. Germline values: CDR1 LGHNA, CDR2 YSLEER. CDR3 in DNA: TGCGCCAGCAGCCAAGATTCTAGCGGTAGCACAGATACGCAGTATTTT. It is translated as CASSQDSSGSTDTQYF.

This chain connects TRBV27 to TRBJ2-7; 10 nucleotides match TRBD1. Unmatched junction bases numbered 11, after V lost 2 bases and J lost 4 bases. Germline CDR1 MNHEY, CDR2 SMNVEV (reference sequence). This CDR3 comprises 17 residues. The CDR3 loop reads CASSLRYRDRGGYEQYF. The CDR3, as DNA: TGTGCCAGCAGTTTACGATACCGGGACAGGGGAGGATACGAGCAGTACTTC.

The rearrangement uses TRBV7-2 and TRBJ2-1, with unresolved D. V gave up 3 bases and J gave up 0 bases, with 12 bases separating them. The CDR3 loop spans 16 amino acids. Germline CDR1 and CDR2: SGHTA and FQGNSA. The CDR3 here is CASSFPTGSSYNEQFF. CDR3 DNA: TGTGCCAGCAGCTTTCCCACGGGCAGCTCCTACAATGAGCAGTTCTTC.